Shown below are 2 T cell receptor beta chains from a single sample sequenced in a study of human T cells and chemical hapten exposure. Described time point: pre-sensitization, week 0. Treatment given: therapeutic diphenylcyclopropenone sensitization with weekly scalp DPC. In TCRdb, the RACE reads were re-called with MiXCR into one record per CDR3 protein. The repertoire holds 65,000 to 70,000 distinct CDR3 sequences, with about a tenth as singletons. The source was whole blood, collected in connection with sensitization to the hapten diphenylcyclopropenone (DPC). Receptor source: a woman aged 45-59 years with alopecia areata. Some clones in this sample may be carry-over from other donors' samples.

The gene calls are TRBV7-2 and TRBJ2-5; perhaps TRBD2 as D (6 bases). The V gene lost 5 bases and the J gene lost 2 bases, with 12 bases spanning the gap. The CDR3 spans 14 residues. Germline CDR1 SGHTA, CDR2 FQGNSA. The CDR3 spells CASSRGGSQETQYF. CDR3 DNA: TGTGCCAGCAGCCGGGGAGGCTCTCAAGAGACCCAGTACTTC.

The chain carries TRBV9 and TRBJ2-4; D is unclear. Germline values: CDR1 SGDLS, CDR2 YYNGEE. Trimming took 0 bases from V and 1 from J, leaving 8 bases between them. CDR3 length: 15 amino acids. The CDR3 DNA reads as TGTGCCAGCAGCGTAGATGGAGAGGCCAAAAACATTCAGTACTTC. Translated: CASSVDGEAKNIQYF. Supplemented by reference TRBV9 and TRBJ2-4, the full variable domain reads DSGVTQTPKHLITATGQRVTLRCSPRSGDLSVYWYQQSLDQGLQFLIQYYNGEERAKGNILERFSAQQFPDLHSELNLSSLELGDSALYFCASSVDGEAKNIQYFGAGTRLSVL.